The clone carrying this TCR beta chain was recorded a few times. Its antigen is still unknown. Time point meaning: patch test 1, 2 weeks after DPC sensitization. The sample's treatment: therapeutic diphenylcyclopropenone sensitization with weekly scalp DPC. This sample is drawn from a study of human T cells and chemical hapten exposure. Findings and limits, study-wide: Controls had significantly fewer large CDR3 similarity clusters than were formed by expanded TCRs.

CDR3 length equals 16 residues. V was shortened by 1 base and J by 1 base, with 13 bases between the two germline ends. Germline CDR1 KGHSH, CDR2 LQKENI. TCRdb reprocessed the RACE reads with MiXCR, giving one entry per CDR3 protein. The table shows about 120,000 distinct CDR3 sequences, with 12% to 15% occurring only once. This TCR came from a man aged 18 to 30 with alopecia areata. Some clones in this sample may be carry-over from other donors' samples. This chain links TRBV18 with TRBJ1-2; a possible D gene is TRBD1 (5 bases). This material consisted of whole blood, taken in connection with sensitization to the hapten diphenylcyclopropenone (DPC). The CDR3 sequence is CASSPQPTVFNYGYTF. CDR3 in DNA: TGTGCCAGCTCACCACAACCGACAGTTTTTAACTATGGCTACACCTTC.